The 11 T cell receptor beta chains in this list originate from one sample, sequenced in a study of identical twins (dated by TCRdb to about 2016). The method was 5' RACE. Sequencing used an Illumina HiSeq 2000. TCRdb reprocessing: public reads trimmed at Q25 with fastp, clones called with MiXCR, in-frame beta chains kept. Each entry is one CDR3 protein sequence, shown with its most common DNA and genes. The sample profile shows hundreds of thousands of distinct CDR3 sequences; 18% of them were found once. The ten largest account for approximately 14% of the sample. These data were also reused for a study on T cells expressing NK-cell markers.

Sequenced input: PBMCs. The source is a woman under 30 in good health.

The V gene is TRBV5-1, the J gene TRBJ2-4; a weak D match, TRBD2 (5 bases). The CDR3 sequence is 16 residues long. CDR1 is SGHRS and CDR2 is YFSETQ in the germline V gene. V was clipped by 0 bases and J by 6 bases, with 16 bases between them. CDR3 residues: CASSLVGPGGGNIQYF. The CDR3 bases are TGCGCCAGCAGCTTGGTTGGTCCCGGTGGAGGAAACATTCAGTACTTC.

The CDR3 spells CATSISGHPRKSAQYF. CDR3 DNA sequence: TGTGCCACCAGCATTTCGGGACACCCTCGGAAAAGTGCTCAGTACTTC. The chain combines TRBV15 with TRBJ2-5; TRBD1 might be the D (6 bases). This CDR3 comprises 16 residues. Germline CDR1 and CDR2: LNHNV and YYDKDF (reference sequence). V gave up 4 bases and J gave up 11 bases, with 26 bases separating them.

This chain uses TRBV4-2 with TRBJ1-4; D gene ambiguous. V was shortened by 1 base and J by 10 bases, with 19 bases between the two germline ends. The CDR3 is 16 amino acids. Germline V gene lookup returns CDR1 LGHNA and CDR2 YNFKEQ. The CDR3: CASSQAHGVFPGKLFF. The CDR3 DNA sequence: TGTGCCAGCAGCCAAGCCCACGGGGTCTTCCCAGGAAAACTGTTTTTT.

The chain recombines TRBV5-1 with TRBJ2-1; TRBD1 is a possible D gene (6 bases). V dropped 6 bases and J dropped 3 bases, with 13 bases sitting between them. Germline V CDR1 and CDR2: SGHRS, YFSETQ. The CDR3 consists of 14 residues. The CDR3 sequence is CASTPAGDYNEQFF. In DNA form, the CDR3 reads TGCGCCAGCACCCCGGCAGGGGACTACAATGAGCAGTTCTTC.

This clonotype was seen a few times. V usage is TRBV11-2 and J usage is TRBJ1-2; TRBD1 might be the D (6 bases). The CDR3 is 14 amino acids. Trimming cost V 5 bases and J 6 bases, with 16 bases left between them. Germline V CDR1 and CDR2: SGHAT, FQNNGV. The CDR3 sequence: CASSLVGAIDGYTF. The DNA of the CDR3 is TGTGCCAGCAGCCTGGTGGGGGCCATTGATGGCTACACCTTC.

The rearrangement links TRBV20-1 to TRBJ2-1; TRBD1 aligns across 9 bases. Germline V CDR1 and CDR2: DFQATT, SNEGSKA (reference sequence). The V and J ends lost 0 bases and 15 bases, in that order; junction bases with no gene match: 9. This CDR3 comprises 13 residues. DNA of the CDR3: TGCAGTGCTAGAGATTTTTCGACAGGGGGGCTGTTCTTC. It encodes CSARDFSTGGLFF.

This clonotype was seen at least ten times. The chain carries TRBV12-3 or TRBV12-4 and TRBJ2-1; the match to TRBD2 covers 7 bases. V lost 5 bases to trimming and J lost 3 bases; unmatched junction nucleotides: 4. This CDR3 is built from 14 residues. The CDR3 DNA reads TGTGCCAGCAGTCCTCTAGCGGTCTACAATGAGCAGTTCTTC. Its protein is CASSPLAVYNEQFF.

This clonotype was counted only a few times. The chain joins TRBV12-3 or TRBV12-4 to TRBJ2-2, with TRBD2 matching 7 bases. V lost 7 bases to trimming and J lost 7 bases; unmatched junction nucleotides: 15. The CDR3 extends over 16 amino acids. The CDR3 is CASTLGPGGFGGELFF. CDR3 sequence (DNA): TGTGCCAGCACCCTGGGCCCGGGGGGTTTTGGCGGGGAGCTGTTTTTT.

The table lists this clonotype with a few counts. V gene TRBV12-3 or TRBV12-4 combines with J gene TRBJ1-5; D not resolved. There are 13 residues in the CDR3. The V end was cut by 5 bases, the J end by 7 bases, with 12 bases between. The DNA of the CDR3 is TGTGCCAGCAGTAAAGGTACTGGACAGCCCCAGCATTTT. It codes for CASSKGTGQPQHF.

This chain joins TRBV7-3 and TRBJ1-6, with D unclear. Trimming cost V 1 base and J 7 bases, with 14 bases left between them. The V gene's germline CDR1 is SGHTA and CDR2 FQGTGA. CDR3 length: 16 residues. CDR3: CASSLRGGHINSPLHF. CDR3 coding DNA: TGTGCCAGCAGCTTAAGGGGAGGTCACATAAATTCACCCCTCCACTTT.

The V gene is TRBV7-9, the J gene TRBJ2-1, with 9 bases matching TRBD2. Trimming removed 4 bases from V and 7 bases from J; junction bases left unmatched: 8. Germline V gene lookup returns CDR1 SEHNR and CDR2 FQNEAQ (reference sequence). The CDR3 is made up of 15 amino acids. CDR3 protein: CASSSSGRRRNEQFF. DNA of the CDR3: TGTGCCAGCAGCTCAAGCGGGAGGAGACGGAATGAGCAGTTCTTC.